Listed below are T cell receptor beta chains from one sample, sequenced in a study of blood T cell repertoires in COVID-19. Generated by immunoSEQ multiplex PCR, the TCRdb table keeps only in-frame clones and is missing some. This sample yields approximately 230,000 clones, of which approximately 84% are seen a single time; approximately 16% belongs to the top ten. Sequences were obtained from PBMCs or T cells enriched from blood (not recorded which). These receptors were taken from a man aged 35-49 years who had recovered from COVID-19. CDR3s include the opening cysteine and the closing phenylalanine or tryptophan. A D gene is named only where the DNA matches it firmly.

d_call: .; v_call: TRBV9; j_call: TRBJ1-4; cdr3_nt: TGTGCCAGCAGCGTAGCAGGGGCCACAACTAATGAAAAACTGTTTTTT; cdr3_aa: CASSVAGATTNEKLFF
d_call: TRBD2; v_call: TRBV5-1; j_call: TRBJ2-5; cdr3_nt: TGCGCCAGCAGCTTAGCGGGGGGGCCCGGGGAGACCCAGTACTTC; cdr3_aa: CASSLAGGPGETQYF
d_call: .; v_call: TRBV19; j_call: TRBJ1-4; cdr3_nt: TGTGCCAGTAGTTTCCCGGGAGAAAAACTGTTTTTT; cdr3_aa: CASSFPGEKLFF
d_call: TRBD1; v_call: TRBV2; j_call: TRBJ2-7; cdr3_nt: TGTGCCAGCAGGCGACAGGGGACCTACGAGCAGTACTTC; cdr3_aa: CASRRQGTYEQYF
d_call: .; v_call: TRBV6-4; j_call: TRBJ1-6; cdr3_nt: TGTGCCAGCAGTGATTTCAGTGCTAATTCACCCCTCCACTTT; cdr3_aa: CASSDFSANSPLHF
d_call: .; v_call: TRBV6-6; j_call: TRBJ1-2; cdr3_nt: TGTGCCAGCAGCCTAAAAGGGGGAAACTTGGATTTCACCTTC; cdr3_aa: CASSLKGGNLDFTF
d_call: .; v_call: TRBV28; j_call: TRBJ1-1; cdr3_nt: TGTGCCAGCCATTGGGGGGGCGGGGCTGAAGCTTTCTTT; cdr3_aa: CASHWGGGAEAFF
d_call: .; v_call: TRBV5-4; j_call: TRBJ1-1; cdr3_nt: TGTGCCAGCAGCTTGTTTGCAGGGAGGACTGAAGCTTTCTTT; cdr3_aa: CASSLFAGRTEAFF
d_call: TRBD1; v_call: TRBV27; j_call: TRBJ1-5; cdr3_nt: TGTGCCCAAGGAGACAGGGGGCGCAATAAGATTGATCAGCCCCAGCATTTT; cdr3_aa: CAQGDRGRNKIDQPQHF
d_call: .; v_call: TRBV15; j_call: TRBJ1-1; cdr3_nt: TGTGCCACCAGCGGGGGGAGGGGCTTGAGCACTGAAGCTTTCTTT; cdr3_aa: CATSGGRGLSTEAFF
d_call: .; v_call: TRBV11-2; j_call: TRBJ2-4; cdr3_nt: TGTGCCAGCAGCTTAGATGCGGGACAGACCAAATTAGCCAAAAACATTCAGTACTTC; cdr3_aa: CASSLDAGQTKLAKNIQYF
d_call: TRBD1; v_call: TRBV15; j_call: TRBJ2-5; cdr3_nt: TGTGCCACCAGGAATACCGGGACAGGGGAGACCCAGTACTTC; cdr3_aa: CATRNTGTGETQYF
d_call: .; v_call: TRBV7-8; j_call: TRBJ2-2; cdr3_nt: TGTGCCAGCAGCTTACAGGGAAGGTCGAACACCGGGGAGCTGTTTTTT; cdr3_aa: CASSLQGRSNTGELFF
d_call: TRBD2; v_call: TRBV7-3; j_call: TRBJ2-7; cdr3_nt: TGTGCCAGCAGCTTATACCGCGGGAGTGGGTACGAGCAGTACTTC; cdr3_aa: CASSLYRGSGYEQYF
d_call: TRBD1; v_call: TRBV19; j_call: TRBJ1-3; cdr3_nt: TGTGCCAGTAGGAAGGGGGCGTACGATGGAAACACCATATATTTT; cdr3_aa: CASRKGAYDGNTIYF
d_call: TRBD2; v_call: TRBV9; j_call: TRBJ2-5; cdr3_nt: TGTGCCAGCAGCGAGGGACTAGCGGGAGCCCAAGAGACCCAGTACTTC; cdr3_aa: CASSEGLAGAQETQYF